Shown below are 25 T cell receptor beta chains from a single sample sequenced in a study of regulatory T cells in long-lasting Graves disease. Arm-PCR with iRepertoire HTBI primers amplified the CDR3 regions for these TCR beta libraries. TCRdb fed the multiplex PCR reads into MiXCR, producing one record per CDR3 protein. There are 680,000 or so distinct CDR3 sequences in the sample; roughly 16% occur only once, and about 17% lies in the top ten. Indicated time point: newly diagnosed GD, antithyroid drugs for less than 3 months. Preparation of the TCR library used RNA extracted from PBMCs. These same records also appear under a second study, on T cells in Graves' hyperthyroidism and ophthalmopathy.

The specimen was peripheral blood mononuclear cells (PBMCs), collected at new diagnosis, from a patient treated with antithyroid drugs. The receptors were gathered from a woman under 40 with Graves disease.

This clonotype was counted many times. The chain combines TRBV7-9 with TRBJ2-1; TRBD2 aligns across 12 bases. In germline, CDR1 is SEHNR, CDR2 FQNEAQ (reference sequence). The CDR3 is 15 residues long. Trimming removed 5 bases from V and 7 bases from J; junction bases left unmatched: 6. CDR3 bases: TGTGCCAGCAGCGAACGGACTAGCGGGATGAATGAGCAGTTCTTC. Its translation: CASSERTSGMNEQFF.

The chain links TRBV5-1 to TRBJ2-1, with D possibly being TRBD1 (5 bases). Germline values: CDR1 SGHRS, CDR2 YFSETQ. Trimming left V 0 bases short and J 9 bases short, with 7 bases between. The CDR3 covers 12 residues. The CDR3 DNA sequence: TGCGCCAGCAGCTTGGCAGGGCTTGAGCAGTTCTTC. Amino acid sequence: CASSLAGLEQFF.

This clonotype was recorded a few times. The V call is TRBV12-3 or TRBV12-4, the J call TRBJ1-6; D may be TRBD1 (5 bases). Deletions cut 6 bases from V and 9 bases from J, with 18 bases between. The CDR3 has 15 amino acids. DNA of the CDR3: TGTGCCAGCAGCCCATTCGGGAGGGGAAGTTCACCCCTCCACTTT. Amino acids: CASSPFGRGSSPLHF.

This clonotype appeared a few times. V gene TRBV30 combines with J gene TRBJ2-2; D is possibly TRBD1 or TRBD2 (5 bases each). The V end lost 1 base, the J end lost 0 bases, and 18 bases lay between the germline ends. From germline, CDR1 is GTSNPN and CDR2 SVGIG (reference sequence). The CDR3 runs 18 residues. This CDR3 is CAWSGGAGKIANTGELFF. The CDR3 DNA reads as TGTGCCTGGAGTGGAGGGGCGGGCAAAATAGCGAACACCGGGGAGCTGTTTTTT.

CDR3 in amino acids: CASSEMASNEQFF. The DNA of the CDR3 is TGTGCCAGCAGTGAAATGGCCTCCAATGAGCAGTTCTTC. The genes are TRBV25-1 and TRBJ2-1; D unresolved. Germline V gene lookup returns CDR1 MGHDK and CDR2 SYGVNS. V gave up 2 bases and J gave up 6 bases, with 8 bases separating them. This CDR3 has 13 residues.

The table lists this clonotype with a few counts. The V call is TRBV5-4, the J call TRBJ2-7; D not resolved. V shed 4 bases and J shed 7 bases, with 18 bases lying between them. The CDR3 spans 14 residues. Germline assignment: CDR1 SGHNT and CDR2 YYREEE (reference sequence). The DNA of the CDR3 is TGTGCCAGCAGCCTGACCCCTGGAGTGAGGGAGCAGTACTTC. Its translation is CASSLTPGVREQYF.

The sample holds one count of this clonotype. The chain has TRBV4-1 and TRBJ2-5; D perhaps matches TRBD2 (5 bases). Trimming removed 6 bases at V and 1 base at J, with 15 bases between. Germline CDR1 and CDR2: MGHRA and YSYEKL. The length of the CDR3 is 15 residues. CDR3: CASSSTLATQETQYF. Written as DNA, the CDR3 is TGCGCCAGCAGTTCAACCTTAGCGACCCAAGAGACCCAGTACTTC.

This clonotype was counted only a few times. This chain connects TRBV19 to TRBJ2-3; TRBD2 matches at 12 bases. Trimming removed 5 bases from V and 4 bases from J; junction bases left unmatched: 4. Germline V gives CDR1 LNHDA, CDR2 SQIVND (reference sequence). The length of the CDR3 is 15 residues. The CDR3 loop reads CASSRLAGVPDTQYF. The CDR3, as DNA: TGTGCCAGTAGTCGACTAGCGGGAGTCCCAGATACGCAGTATTTT.

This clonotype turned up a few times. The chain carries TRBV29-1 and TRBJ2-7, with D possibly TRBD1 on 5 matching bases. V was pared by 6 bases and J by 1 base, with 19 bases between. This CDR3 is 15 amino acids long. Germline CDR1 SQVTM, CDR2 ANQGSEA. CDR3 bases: TGCAGCGTCCGGCCCGACAGCCCCCTTTCCTACGAGCAGTACTTC. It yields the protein CSVRPDSPLSYEQYF.

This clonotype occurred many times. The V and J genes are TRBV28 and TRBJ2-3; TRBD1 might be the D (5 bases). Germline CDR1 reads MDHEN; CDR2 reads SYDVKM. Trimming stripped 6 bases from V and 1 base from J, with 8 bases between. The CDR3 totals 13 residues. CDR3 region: CASRPTGTDTQYF. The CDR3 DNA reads TGTGCCAGCAGACCGACAGGCACAGATACGCAGTATTTT. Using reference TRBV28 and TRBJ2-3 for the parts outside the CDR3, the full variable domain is DVKVTQSSRYLVKRTGEKVFLECVQDMDHENMFWYRQDPGLGLRLIYFSYDVKMKEKGDIPEGYSVSREKKERFSLILESASTNQTSMYLCASRPTGTDTQYFGPGTRLTVL.

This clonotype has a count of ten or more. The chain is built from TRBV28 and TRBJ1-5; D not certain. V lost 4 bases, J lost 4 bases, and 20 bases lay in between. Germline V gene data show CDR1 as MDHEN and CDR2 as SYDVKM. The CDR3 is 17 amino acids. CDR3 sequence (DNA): TGTGCCAGCAGTTACGCTCTGACGAAAAGACATAATCAGCCCCAGCATTTT. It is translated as CASSYALTKRHNQPQHF.

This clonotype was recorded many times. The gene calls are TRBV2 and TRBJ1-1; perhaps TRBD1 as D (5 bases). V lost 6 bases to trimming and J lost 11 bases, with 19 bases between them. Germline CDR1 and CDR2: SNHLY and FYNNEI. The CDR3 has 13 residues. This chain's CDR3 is CASSEGPTAVAFF. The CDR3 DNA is TGTGCCAGCAGCGAGGGACCAACTGCGGTTGCTTTCTTT.

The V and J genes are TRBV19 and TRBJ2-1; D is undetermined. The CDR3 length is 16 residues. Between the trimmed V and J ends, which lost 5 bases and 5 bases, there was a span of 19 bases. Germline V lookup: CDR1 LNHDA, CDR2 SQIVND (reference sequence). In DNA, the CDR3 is TGTGCCAGTAGTGCTCCAAAGACCGGGTCCAACAATGAGCAGTTCTTC. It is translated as CASSAPKTGSNNEQFF.

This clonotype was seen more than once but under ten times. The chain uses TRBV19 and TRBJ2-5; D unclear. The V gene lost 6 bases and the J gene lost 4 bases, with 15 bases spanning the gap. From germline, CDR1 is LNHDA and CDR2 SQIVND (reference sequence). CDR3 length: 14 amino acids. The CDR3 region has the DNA TGTGCCAGTAGCCCGTCCTGGGGTGGAGAGACCCAGTACTTC. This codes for CASSPSWGGETQYF.

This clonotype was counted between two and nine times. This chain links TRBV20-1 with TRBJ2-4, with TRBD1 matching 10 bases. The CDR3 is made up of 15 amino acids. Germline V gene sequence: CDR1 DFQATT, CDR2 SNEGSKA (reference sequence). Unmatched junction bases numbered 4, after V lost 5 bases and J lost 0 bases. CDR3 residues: CSAGTGALAKNIQYF. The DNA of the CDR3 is TGCAGTGCTGGGACAGGGGCCCTAGCCAAAAACATTCAGTACTTC.

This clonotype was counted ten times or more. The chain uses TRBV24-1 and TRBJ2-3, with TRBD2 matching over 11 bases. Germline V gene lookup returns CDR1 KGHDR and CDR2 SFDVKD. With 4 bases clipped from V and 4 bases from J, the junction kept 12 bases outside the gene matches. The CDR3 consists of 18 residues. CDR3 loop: CATSDPVAGGPKADTQYF. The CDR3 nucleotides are TGTGCCACCAGTGACCCAGTAGCGGGAGGGCCTAAGGCAGATACGCAGTATTTT.

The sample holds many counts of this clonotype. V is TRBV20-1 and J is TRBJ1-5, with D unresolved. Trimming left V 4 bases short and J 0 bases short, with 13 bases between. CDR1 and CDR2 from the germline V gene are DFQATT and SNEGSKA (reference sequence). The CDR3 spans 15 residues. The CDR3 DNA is TGCAGTGCTAACGGATTCGGGGTTAGCAATCAGCCCCAGCATTTT. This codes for CSANGFGVSNQPQHF.

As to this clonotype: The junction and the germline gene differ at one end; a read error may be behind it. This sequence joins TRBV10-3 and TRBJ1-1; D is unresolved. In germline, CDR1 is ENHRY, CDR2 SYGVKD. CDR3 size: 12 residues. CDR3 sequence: CAVSNINTEAFF. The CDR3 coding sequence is TGTGCCGTCAGTAACATCAACACTGAAGCTTTCTTT.

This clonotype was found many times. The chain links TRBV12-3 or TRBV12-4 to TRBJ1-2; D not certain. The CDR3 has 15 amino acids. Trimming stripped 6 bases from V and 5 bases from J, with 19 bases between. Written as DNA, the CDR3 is TGTGCCAGCAGCTCGATAATGGGAGCGAAGTATGGCTACACCTTC. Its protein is CASSSIMGAKYGYTF.

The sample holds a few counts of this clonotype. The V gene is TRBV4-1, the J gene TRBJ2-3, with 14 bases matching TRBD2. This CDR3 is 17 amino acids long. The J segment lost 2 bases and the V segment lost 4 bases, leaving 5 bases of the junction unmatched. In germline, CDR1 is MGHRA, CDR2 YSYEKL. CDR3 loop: CASSLRTSGRNTDTQYF. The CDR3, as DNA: TGCGCCAGCAGCCTTCGGACTAGCGGGAGGAACACAGATACGCAGTATTTT.

The DNA of the CDR3 is TGTGCCAGCAGCCTGGACAGGGCTGACAATCAGCCCCAGCATTTT. Its protein product is CASSLDRADNQPQHF. This chain joins TRBV7-9 and TRBJ1-5, with 8 positions matching TRBD1. The length of the CDR3 is 15 residues. The germline V gene encodes CDR1 SEHNR and CDR2 FQNEAQ (reference sequence). V lost 5 bases and J lost 3; bases outside the gene matches: 6.

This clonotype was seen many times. The CDR3 sequence: CATSRAQGPPIYGYTF. CDR3 DNA: TGTGCCACCAGCAGAGCTCAGGGCCCTCCGATCTATGGCTACACCTTC. The V and J genes are TRBV15 and TRBJ1-2; D might be TRBD1 (5 bases). The CDR3 loop spans 16 amino acids. The ends were cut back, 1 base at V and 4 bases at J, with 16 bases in the middle. The germline CDR1 and CDR2 sequences are LNHNV and YYDKDF (reference sequence).

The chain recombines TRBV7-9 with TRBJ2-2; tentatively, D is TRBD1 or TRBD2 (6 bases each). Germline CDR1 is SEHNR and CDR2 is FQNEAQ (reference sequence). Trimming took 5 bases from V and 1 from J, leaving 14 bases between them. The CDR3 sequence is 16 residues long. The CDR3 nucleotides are TGTGCCAGCAGCCCGAAGGGGGGAGTGAACACCGGGGAGCTGTTTTTT. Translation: CASSPKGGVNTGELFF.

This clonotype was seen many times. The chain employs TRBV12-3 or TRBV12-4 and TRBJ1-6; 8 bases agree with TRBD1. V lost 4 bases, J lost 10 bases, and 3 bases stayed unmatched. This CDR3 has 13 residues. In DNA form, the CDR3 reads TGTGCCAGCAGTTCAGGGGGCAAATCACCCCTCCACTTT. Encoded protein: CASSSGGKSPLHF.

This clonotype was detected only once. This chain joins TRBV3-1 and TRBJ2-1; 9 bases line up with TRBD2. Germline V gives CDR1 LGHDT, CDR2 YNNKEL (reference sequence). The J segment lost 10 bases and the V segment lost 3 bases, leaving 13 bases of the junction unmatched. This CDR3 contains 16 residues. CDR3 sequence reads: CASSQSGTSMNSEQFF. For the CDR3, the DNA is TGTGCCAGCAGCCAGTCCGGGACTAGCATGAACAGCGAGCAGTTCTTC.